Listed below are T cell receptor beta chains from one sample, sequenced in a study of blood T cell repertoires in COVID-19. TCRdb's copy holds only in-frame clones and misses some; the assay was immunoSEQ multiplex PCR. The sample yields some 93,000 clones, approximately 86% seen once. The sequencing sample was made of peripheral blood. The receptors come from a man aged 55 to 69 with acute or convalescent COVID-19. Both conserved end residues are part of each CDR3. A D gene is named only where the DNA matches it firmly. Expanded clones are given a class, and other clones once, few, many or no size at all.

J	V	D	size	CDR3	DNA
TRBJ2-7	TRBV18	TRBD1	once	CASSPRQGAYEQYF	TGTGCCAGCTCACCGCGACAGGGAGCCTACGAGCAGTACTTC
TRBJ2-1	TRBV7-9	TRBD2	NA	CASSSTLAGASYNEQFF	TGTGCCAGCAGCTCCACCTTAGCGGGAGCTTCCTACAATGAGCAGTTCTTC
TRBJ1-3	TRBV9	NA	NA	CASSRSMVSGNTIYF	TGTGCCAGCAGCCGCTCTATGGTGTCTGGAAACACCATATATTTT
TRBJ2-7	TRBV19	NA	NA	CASSISNAGQGHEQYF	TGTGCCAGTAGTATAAGTAACGCCGGTCAGGGCCACGAGCAGTACTTC
TRBJ2-7	TRBV7-3	NA	NA	CASSSTGSTRYEQYF	TGTGCCAGCAGCTCCACCGGGAGTACCCGCTACGAGCAGTACTTC
TRBJ2-7	TRBV11-1	NA	NA	CASSRFGTYEQYF	TGTGCCAGCAGCCGTTTTGGCACCTACGAGCAGTACTTC
TRBJ1-1	TRBV18	NA	NA	CASTKGGDLNTEAFF	TGTGCCAGCACCAAGGGCGGGGACCTGAACACTGAAGCTTTCTTT
TRBJ1-5	TRBV5-1	NA	NA	CASSLDGGANQPQHF	TGCGCCAGCAGCTTGGATGGGGGGGCAAATCAGCCCCAGCATTTT
TRBJ2-6	TRBV5-1	TRBD1	once	CASSSSGTALSGANVLTF	TGCGCCAGCAGCTCTTCCGGGACAGCCCTCTCTGGGGCCAACGTCCTGACTTTC
TRBJ2-3	TRBV3-1/TRBV3-2	TRBD2	NA	CASSHRLAGADTQYF	TGTGCCAGCAGCCACAGACTAGCGGGAGCTGATACGCAGTATTTT
TRBJ1-1	TRBV29-1	NA	NA	CSVDPGSTEAFF	TGCAGCGTTGATCCGGGAAGCACTGAAGCTTTCTTT
TRBJ1-5	TRBV11-2	NA	NA	CASSLDGLQNSNQPQHF	TGTGCCAGCAGCTTAGATGGTCTTCAGAATAGCAATCAGCCCCAGCATTTT
TRBJ1-6	TRBV5-1	TRBD1	NA	CASSLAGDRDSPLHF	TGCGCCAGCAGCTTAGCCGGGGACAGGGATTCACCCCTCCACTTT
TRBJ2-2	TRBV20-1	NA	NA	CSASNQRPRGLFF	TGCAGTGCTAGTAACCAGCGCCCAAGGGGGCTGTTTTTT
TRBJ1-4	TRBV6-6	NA	NA	CASRPSTSEKLFF	TGTGCCAGCAGACCTTCAACTAGTGAAAAACTGTTTTTT
TRBJ2-5	TRBV19	TRBD2	NA	CASSGGATETQYF	TGTGCCAGTAGCGGGGGGGCGACGGAGACCCAGTACTTC
TRBJ1-2	TRBV19	TRBD1	NA	CASSMAGTGGYGYTF	TGTGCCAGTAGTATGGCCGGGACAGGGGGGTATGGCTACACCTTC
TRBJ2-3	TRBV9	NA	once	CASSASIQGTDTQYF	TGTGCCAGCAGCGCCAGCATACAGGGTACAGATACGCAGTATTTT
TRBJ2-1	TRBV15	NA	NA	CATSSGGGVGSYNEQFF	TGTGCCACCAGCAGCGGTGGTGGAGTTGGATCCTACAATGAGCAGTTCTTC
TRBJ1-1	TRBV6-4	NA	NA	CASILRDMNTEAFF	TGTGCCAGCATTCTCAGGGATATGAACACTGAAGCTTTCTTT
TRBJ2-5	TRBV5-1	NA	NA	CASSLSPQETQYF	TGCGCCAGCAGCTTGTCCCCGCAAGAGACCCAGTACTTC
TRBJ1-2	TRBV19	NA	few	CASSVQGYGYTF	TGTGCCAGTAGTGTACAGGGATATGGCTACACCTTC
TRBJ2-3	TRBV9	TRBD1	NA	CASSVAAGGPTDTQYF	TGTGCCAGCAGCGTAGCTGCAGGGGGCCCCACAGATACGCAGTATTTT
TRBJ2-7	TRBV5-1	TRBD1	once	CASSPTPGQVMTKQYF	TGCGCCAGCAGCCCAACCCCGGGACAGGTCATGACCAAGCAGTACTTC
TRBJ1-2	TRBV12-5	NA	NA	CASGLPLTGNYGYTF	TGTGCTAGTGGTTTACCTCTCACAGGGAATTATGGCTACACCTTC
TRBJ1-4	TRBV6-5	TRBD1	NA	CASSRGTENEKLFF	TGTGCCAGCAGCCGCGGGACAGAGAATGAAAAACTGTTTTTT
TRBJ2-3	TRBV5-4	NA	NA	CASSSSGGRADTQYF	TGTGCCAGCAGCTCCTCGGGGGGCCGGGCGGATACGCAGTATTTT
TRBJ1-5	TRBV19	NA	NA	CASSTGGGRGQPQHF	TGTGCCAGTAGCACGGGGGGAGGCAGGGGTCAGCCCCAGCATTTT
TRBJ1-4	TRBV7-7	TRBD1	NA	CAVWDRSNEKLFF	TGTGCCGTATGGGACAGATCTAATGAAAAACTGTTTTTT
TRBJ1-3	TRBV7-8	TRBD1	once	CASSSTGQPGGNTIYF	TGTGCCAGCAGCTCCACGGGACAGCCCGGGGGAAACACCATATATTTT
TRBJ2-5	TRBV7-6	NA	once	CASSSKKETQYF	TGTGCCAGCAGTAGCAAGAAAGAGACCCAGTACTTC